The 10 T cell receptor beta chains presented below share a single source sample, sequenced in a study of T cells in Graves' hyperthyroidism and ophthalmopathy. Researchers amplified the TCR beta CDR3 regions from RNA transcripts. HTBI primers were used for first-round RT-PCR of the TCR CDR3. TCRdb re-called the multiplex PCR reads with MiXCR, one entry per CDR3 protein. Of about 200,000 distinct CDR3 sequences listed, about a sixth are singletons. The source material was blood. Receptor source: a woman aged 45-59 years with Graves' hyperthyroidism.

This clonotype was found many times. V usage is TRBV28 and J usage is TRBJ2-2; 7 bases map to TRBD1. CDR3 size: 16 residues. The germline V gene encodes CDR1 MDHEN and CDR2 SYDVKM. J gave up 4 bases and V 6 bases, and 11 bases lay outside the gene matches. Here the CDR3 reads CASSRSDRVITGELFF. CDR3 sequence (DNA): TGTGCCAGCAGCCGTAGTGACAGGGTAATCACCGGGGAGCTGTTTTTT.

This clonotype was counted once. Being one base from a much bigger clone, this may be a read error. The chain recombines TRBV2 with TRBJ2-2, with 10 bases lining up with TRBD2. CDR1 and CDR2 from the germline V gene are SNHLY and FYNNEI. J lost 4 bases, V lost 4 bases, and 6 bases had no gene match. The CDR3 covers 16 residues. Here the CDR3 reads CASSVASGGPTGELFF. CDR3 DNA sequence: TGTGCCAGCAGTGTAGCTAGCGGGGGTCCCACCGGGGAGCTGTTTTTT.

The chain employs TRBV19 and TRBJ1-1, with 10 bases lining up with TRBD1. Germline lookup yields CDR1 LNHDA and CDR2 SQIVND (reference sequence). This CDR3 region has 17 residues. V gave up 4 bases and J gave up 2 bases; unmatched junction bases: 10. DNA for the CDR3: TGTGCCAGTAGTAGACAGGGGGCAGGAGGTTATAACACTGAAGCTTTCTTT. Its protein is CASSRQGAGGYNTEAFF.

The count of this clonotype is one. This sequence may be a read error, since a much larger clone differs from it by one base. V is TRBV18 and J is TRBJ1-5; D is unresolved. The CDR3 spans 17 residues. V was pared by 0 bases and J by 0 bases, with 12 bases between. Germline V CDR1 and CDR2: KGHSH, LQKENI. Here the CDR3 DNA reads TGTGCCAGCTCACCACCGGATGTCGGGAGTAGCAATCAGCCCCAGCATTTT. Amino acids: CASSPPDVGSSNQPQHF.

This clonotype was counted ten times or more. The V gene is TRBV3-1, the J gene TRBJ2-5; D might be TRBD1 (6 bases). Germline V gene sequence: CDR1 LGHDT, CDR2 YNNKEL (reference sequence). The CDR3 sequence is 14 residues long. Trimming took off 2 bases at V and 1 base at J, with 8 bases between the two ends. CDR3: CASSQRTVQETQYF. CDR3 coding DNA: TGTGCCAGCAGCCAAAGGACAGTCCAAGAGACCCAGTACTTC.

This chain uses TRBV27 with TRBJ2-3; 7 bases are a match to TRBD1. CDR1 and CDR2 (germline): MNHEY, SMNVEV (reference sequence). The trim removed 1 base at V and 2 bases at J, leaving 9 bases unmatched. The CDR3 loop spans 17 amino acids. Here the CDR3 reads CASSLWTGKRPTDTQYF. CDR3 sequence (DNA): TGTGCCAGCAGTTTATGGACAGGAAAACGACCCACAGATACGCAGTATTTT.

This clonotype has a handful of counts. V is TRBV13 and J is TRBJ2-1; TRBD2 agrees at 9 bases. Germline V CDR1 and CDR2: PRHDT, FYEKMQ (reference sequence). The CDR3 runs 17 residues. J gave up 9 bases and V 4 bases, and 16 bases lay outside the gene matches. The CDR3 spells CASSSFEGSGSGGEQFF. As DNA, the CDR3 is TGTGCCAGCAGCTCGTTCGAAGGTAGCGGGAGTGGGGGTGAGCAGTTCTTC.

At least ten counts were recorded for this clonotype. At one end, the junction sequence differs from germline, possibly due to a read error. The chain uses TRBV12-3 or TRBV12-4 and TRBJ2-2; 12 bases map to TRBD1. There are 17 residues in the CDR3. The CDR3 sequence is CASRLGGTGGGTGELFF. The CDR3 nucleotides read TGTGCCAGCAGATTAGGAGGGACAGGGGGCGGCACCGGGGAGCTGTTTTTT.

This clonotype was observed many times. This chain joins TRBV27 and TRBJ2-1; 10 nucleotides agree with TRBD1. The CDR3 is made up of 14 amino acids. The V segment lost 4 bases and the J segment 7 bases; nucleotides outside the gene matches: 4. CDR1 and CDR2 (germline): MNHEY, SMNVEV (reference sequence). For the CDR3, the DNA is TGTGCCAGCAGTTGGAGGGACAGGGGAAATGAGCAGTTCTTC. Translating it yields CASSWRDRGNEQFF.

The table lists this clonotype with many counts. This rearrangement joins TRBV5-6 to TRBJ2-1, with 8 bases aligning to TRBD2. Trimming removed 3 bases from V and 6 bases from J; junction bases left unmatched: 14. The CDR3 extends over 17 amino acids. Germline CDR1 reads SGHDT; CDR2 reads YYEEEE. CDR3 loop: CASSYSLTGGPGNEQFF. The CDR3 nucleotides are TGTGCCAGCAGCTACTCTTTAACGGGAGGGCCGGGCAATGAGCAGTTCTTC.